This entry lists 32 T cell receptor beta chains sequenced from one sample in a study of cytomegalovirus exposure and HLA in healthy donors. The repertoire was sequenced with immunoSEQ multiplex PCR; TCRdb's copy has only in-frame clones and lacks some. The sample has about 92,000 clones, approximately 94% seen once; the top ten hold approximately 1.1%. The specimen sequenced was PBMCs. The receptors were sampled from a young woman in good health and CMV-seropositive.

This clone was counted a few times. This chain uses TRBV28 with TRBJ2-2; 8 bases fit TRBD2. CDR1 MDHEN and CDR2 SYDVKM come from the germline V gene. The CDR3 consists of 15 residues. The junction had 4 bases not matched to a gene; V was cut back by 2 bases and J by 5 bases. CDR3 residues: CASSLARLATGELFF. In nucleotides, the CDR3 is TGTGCCAGCAGTTTAGCCCGACTAGCGACCGGGGAGCTGTTTTTT.

This clone was seen only once. The chain employs TRBV28 and TRBJ1-2; D is unclear. Germline V gene lookup returns CDR1 MDHEN and CDR2 SYDVKM. This CDR3 comprises 10 residues. Trimming shortened V by 5 bases and J by 8 bases, and 6 bases separated the two germline ends. The CDR3 reads CASSREGYTF. The DNA for the CDR3 is TGTGCCAGCAGTAGAGAAGGCTACACCTTC.

The chain links TRBV28 to TRBJ1-1; weak D call: TRBD1 (5 bases). V lost 6 bases to trimming and J lost 0 bases, with 17 bases between them. This CDR3 region has 16 residues. Germline V gene lookup returns CDR1 MDHEN and CDR2 SYDVKM. The DNA of the CDR3 is TGTGCCAGCAGCCCTCGGGGGGGTCTCATGAACACTGAAGCTTTCTTT. As protein: CASSPRGGLMNTEAFF.

This chain links TRBV7-9 with TRBJ2-2; possible D gene TRBD2, 5 bases. The CDR3 loop spans 13 amino acids. The ends were cut back, 3 bases at V and 5 bases at J, with 7 bases in the middle. Germline assignment: CDR1 SEHNR and CDR2 FQNEAQ (reference sequence). The CDR3 DNA reads TGTGCCAGCAGCTTCGGGGTTACCGGGGAGCTGTTTTTT. Its translation is CASSFGVTGELFF.

This chain joins TRBV7-9 and TRBJ2-7, with a weak D call TRBD1 (5 bases). V was trimmed by 4 bases and J by 0 bases, leaving 10 bases between them. Germline loops: CDR1 SEHNR, CDR2 FQNEAQ (reference sequence). The CDR3 runs to 14 residues. The CDR3 DNA is TGTGCCAGCAGCTCCACAGGTAGCTCCTACGAGCAGTACTTC. Encoded protein: CASSSTGSSYEQYF.

The J gene is TRBJ1-5, the V gene TRBV30; D is unresolved. Trimming pared 3 bases from V and 4 bases from J, leaving 10 bases between. CDR1 is GTSNPN and CDR2 is SVGIG in the germline V gene (reference sequence). This CDR3 has 13 amino acids. As DNA, the CDR3 is TGTGCCTGGAGCGAGGGTGGGAATCAGCCCCAGCATTTT. Translation: CAWSEGGNQPQHF.

V and J are TRBV7-2 and TRBJ1-1; no firm D call. The CDR3 has 11 residues. CDR1 SGHTA and CDR2 FQGNSA come from the germline V gene. V was pared by 6 bases and J by 1 base, with 3 bases between. The CDR3 region has the DNA TGTGCCAGCAGACAGAACACTGAAGCTTTCTTT. Translating gives CASRQNTEAFF.

The chain couples TRBV25-1 to TRBJ1-2; D gene uncertain. Trimming pared 1 base from V and 6 bases from J, leaving 18 bases between. CDR3 length: 16 residues. Germline CDR1 reads MGHDK; CDR2 reads SYGVNS. The CDR3 nucleotides are TGTGCCAGCAGTGAATTTCAGTCCTGGGAGCGGGATGGCTACACCTTC. Its translation: CASSEFQSWERDGYTF.

The rearrangement joins TRBV25-1 to TRBJ2-1; possibly TRBD2 for D (6 bases). Trimming shortened V by 4 bases and J by 4 bases, and 14 bases separated the two germline ends. The CDR3 is 15 amino acids. CDR1 MGHDK and CDR2 SYGVNS come from the germline V gene. CDR3 in amino acids: CASSVPGGGYNEQFF. The CDR3 DNA reads as TGTGCCAGCAGTGTTCCCGGGGGTGGGTACAATGAGCAGTTCTTC.

This chain joins TRBV7-2 and TRBJ2-1, with D maybe TRBD2 (7 bases). V lost 3 bases and J 9 bases, leaving 12 bases between the germline ends. Germline V gene sequence: CDR1 SGHTA, CDR2 FQGNSA. CDR3 length: 13 amino acids. CDR3 nucleotides: TGTGCCAGCAGCTTTAACAGGGAGGGTGAGCAGTTCTTC. It specifies CASSFNREGEQFF. Drawing the rest from reference TRBV7-2 and TRBJ2-1, the complete variable domain is GAGVSQSPSNKVTEKGKDVELRCDPISGHTALYWYRQSLGQGLEFLIYFQGNSAPDKSGLPSDRFSAERTGGSVSTLTIQRTQQEDSAVYLCASSFNREGEQFFGPGTRLTVL.

V is TRBV19 and J is TRBJ1-2, with 9 bases fitting TRBD1. Germline trimming cut 6 bases from V and 3 bases from J; bases unmatched to any gene: 5. CDR3 length: 14 amino acids. Germline CDR1 and CDR2: LNHDA and SQIVND (reference sequence). CDR3 nucleotides: TGTGCCAGTAGCCGTACAGGGGGCGACTATGGCTACACCTTC. It specifies CASSRTGGDYGYTF. Complete variable domain (other parts from reference TRBV19 and TRBJ1-2): DGGITQSPKYLFRKEGQNVTLSCEQNLNHDAMYWYRQDPGQGLRLIYYSQIVNDFQKGDIAEGYSVSREKKESFPLTVTSAQKNPTAFYLCASSRTGGDYGYTFGSGTRLTVV.

The rearrangement links TRBV28 to TRBJ1-1; no clear D gene. The V end lost 3 bases, the J end lost 5 bases, and 13 bases lay between the germline ends. Per the germline V gene, CDR1 is MDHEN and CDR2 is SYDVKM. This CDR3 comprises 14 residues. This chain's CDR3 is CASSFDQVLTEAFF. In DNA form, the CDR3 reads TGTGCCAGCAGTTTCGACCAGGTACTGACTGAAGCTTTCTTT.

V usage is TRBV5-1 and J usage is TRBJ1-4, with D tentatively TRBD1 (6 bases). This CDR3 region has 12 residues. The germline V gene encodes CDR1 SGHRS and CDR2 YFSETQ. Trimming shortened V by 4 bases and J by 8 bases, and 9 bases separated the two germline ends. The chain's CDR3 is CASSTTGEKLFF. DNA of the CDR3: TGCGCCAGCAGCACAACAGGGGAAAAACTGTTTTTT.

The genes are TRBV2 and TRBJ2-1, with a weak D call TRBD2 (6 bases). This CDR3 is built from 15 residues. Germline V CDR1 and CDR2: SNHLY, FYNNEI. With 4 bases removed from V and 5 bases from J, the gap between germline ends came to 15 bases. This CDR3 reads CASSAGLLLNNEQFF. The CDR3 region has the DNA TGTGCCAGCAGTGCGGGACTCCTACTAAACAATGAGCAGTTCTTC.

The CDR3: CASSLVASYNEQFF. The CDR3, as DNA: TGTGCCAGCAGTTTAGTAGCTTCCTACAATGAGCAGTTCTTC. The chain recombines TRBV27 with TRBJ2-1; D gene ambiguous. The germline gives CDR1 MNHEY, CDR2 SMNVEV (reference sequence). Trimming shortened V by 2 bases and J by 1 base, and 6 bases separated the two germline ends. The CDR3 runs to 14 residues.

Only one count was recorded for this clone. The CDR3 DNA follows: TGTGCCAGCAGCCAAGGCCTCGGTTCGTTAAACACCGGGGAGCTGTTTTTT. As protein: CASSQGLGSLNTGELFF. The V and J genes are TRBV14 and TRBJ2-2; D remains unclear. The CDR3 contains 17 residues. The V end lost 1 base, the J end lost 2 bases, and 14 bases lay between the germline ends. CDR1 is SGHDN and CDR2 is FVKESK in the germline V gene.

The V call is TRBV4-1, the J call TRBJ2-6, with no clear D. Germline CDR1 MGHRA, CDR2 YSYEKL. This CDR3 has 15 residues. The germline V and J ends were trimmed by 1 base and 3 bases, with 7 bases remaining between them. The CDR3 region has the DNA TGCGCCAGCAGCCAAGTGTCAGGTGGGGCCAACGTCCTGACTTTC. The encoded protein is CASSQVSGGANVLTF.

The rearrangement links TRBV5-6 to TRBJ2-3; perhaps TRBD1 as D (5 bases). CDR3 length: 15 residues. With 6 bases removed from V and 3 bases from J, the gap between germline ends came to 17 bases. Germline CDR1 SGHDT, CDR2 YYEEEE. CDR3 sequence: CASNRWGFGTDTQYF. For the CDR3, the DNA is TGTGCCAGCAACCGTTGGGGCTTTGGGACAGATACGCAGTATTTT.

The CDR3 DNA is TGTGCCAGCAGCCTACGCAGGGGACAACCCTACGAGCAGTACTTC. Encoded protein: CASSLRRGQPYEQYF. This chain uses TRBV27 with TRBJ2-7, with D possibly matching TRBD1 (6 bases). The CDR3 is 15 amino acids. V was shortened by 6 bases and J by 2 bases, with 17 bases between the two germline ends. CDR1 and CDR2 from the germline V gene are MNHEY and SMNVEV (reference sequence).

This clone appeared a few times. The V gene is TRBV27, the J gene TRBJ1-2; TRBD1 might be the D (5 bases). The CDR3 has 13 amino acids. The V gene lost 3 bases and the J gene lost 8 bases, with 13 bases spanning the gap. The V gene's germline CDR1 is MNHEY and CDR2 SMNVEV (reference sequence). DNA of the CDR3: TGTGCCAGCAGTTTTGAGGCAGGGTACGGCTACACCTTC. This translates into CASSFEAGYGYTF.

The chain employs TRBV4-1 and TRBJ1-5; the match to TRBD1 covers 7 bases. Germline V gives CDR1 MGHRA, CDR2 YSYEKL. The CDR3 runs 15 residues. Unmatched junction bases numbered 5, after V lost 0 bases and J lost 6 bases. The CDR3 region is CASSQDSGGIQPQHF. The CDR3 DNA sequence: TGCGCCAGCAGCCAAGATTCAGGGGGAATTCAGCCCCAGCATTTT.

The chain has TRBV7-6 and TRBJ2-3; 10 positions match TRBD2. The ends lost 2 bases at V and 1 base at J; junction bases unmatched: 3. Germline lookup yields CDR1 SGHVS and CDR2 FNYEAQ. CDR3 length equals 16 residues. The CDR3 DNA reads as TGTGCCAGCAGCTTATTCGGGACTAGCGGCACAGATACGCAGTATTTT. This sequence encodes CASSLFGTSGTDTQYF.

The chain recombines TRBV2 with TRBJ2-1; 15 positions match TRBD2. This CDR3 spans 17 amino acids. The germline CDR1 and CDR2 sequences are SNHLY and FYNNEI. J gave up 7 bases and V 6 bases, and 10 bases lay outside the gene matches. For the CDR3, the DNA is TGTGCCAGCAGACCCGGACTAGCGGGAGGGTTTTCTAATGAGCAGTTCTTC. The encoded protein is CASRPGLAGGFSNEQFF.

The CDR3 DNA is TGTGCCAGCAGCCCTCAGGGGGGATATAATGAAAAACTGTTTTTT. Translated, it gives CASSPQGGYNEKLFF. The chain uses TRBV7-2 and TRBJ1-4; 7 bases align to TRBD1. Germline CDR1 is SGHTA and CDR2 is FQGNSA. Trimming cost V 5 bases and J 4 bases; bases outside gene matches: 7. The CDR3 is 15 residues long. Drawing the rest from reference TRBV7-2 and TRBJ1-4, the complete variable domain is GAGVSQSPSNKVTEKGKDVELRCDPISGHTALYWYRQSLGQGLEFLIYFQGNSAPDKSGLPSDRFSAERTGGSVSTLTIQRTQQEDSAVYLCASSPQGGYNEKLFFGSGTQLSVL.

As for this clone: One end of the junction is discordant with germline, which a read error may explain. V usage is TRBV29-1 and J usage is TRBJ1-1, with D possibly matching TRBD1 (6 bases). This CDR3 comprises 13 residues. Per the germline V gene, CDR1 is SQVTM and CDR2 is ANQGSEA. This CDR3 is CSVQEGGRTEAFF. The CDR3, as DNA: TGCAGCGTTCAAGAGGGGGGAAGAACTGAAGCTTTCTTT.

The chain recombines TRBV5-1 with TRBJ2-5; D is possibly TRBD2 (5 bases). This CDR3 spans 14 amino acids. CDR1 and CDR2 from the germline V gene are SGHRS and YFSETQ. Deletions cut 7 bases from V and 2 bases from J, with 15 bases between. This CDR3 reads CASGPGTLQETQYF. For the CDR3, the DNA is TGCGCCAGCGGCCCGGGAACCCTTCAAGAGACCCAGTACTTC.

The chain couples TRBV2 to TRBJ1-2, with 10 bases matching TRBD1. After removal of 6 bases from V and 7 bases from J, the junction contained 5 bases not matched to a gene. The V gene's germline CDR1 is SNHLY and CDR2 FYNNEI. This CDR3 contains 13 residues. Here the CDR3 DNA reads TGTGCCAGCAGGGCCGGGACAGGGGTTGGCTACACCTTC. Encoded protein: CASRAGTGVGYTF.

The rearrangement links TRBV4-1 to TRBJ1-3, with TRBD1 matching 12 bases. Germline trimming cut 4 bases from V and 3 bases from J; bases unmatched to any gene: 13. This CDR3 is built from 19 residues. Germline V gives CDR1 MGHRA, CDR2 YSYEKL. The DNA for the CDR3 is TGCGCCAGCAGCCTTACTCCCCCGGGACAGGGGGCAGGTGGAAACACCATATATTTT. Protein sequence: CASSLTPPGQGAGGNTIYF.

The chain couples TRBV5-5 to TRBJ1-2, with D perhaps TRBD1 (5 bases). Trimming removed 1 base at V and 9 bases at J, with 25 bases between. Germline CDR1 reads SGHKS; CDR2 reads YYEKEE (reference sequence). The CDR3 spans 17 residues. CDR3 DNA sequence: TGTGCCAGCAGCTTGAGTGTTGGTCTGACAGTGGCCGGAAGCTACACCTTC. It codes for CASSLSVGLTVAGSYTF.

V gene TRBV6-6 combines with J gene TRBJ2-7; 8 bases align to TRBD1. The CDR3 spans 13 residues. From germline, CDR1 is MNHNY and CDR2 SVGAGI (reference sequence). Trimming took 6 bases from V and 2 from J; bases not matched to a gene: 3. Here the CDR3 reads CASSWTGTYEQYF. The CDR3 DNA sequence: TGTGCCAGCAGCTGGACAGGGACCTACGAGCAGTACTTC.

The chain carries TRBV4-1 and TRBJ2-3, with 7 bases lining up with TRBD2. This CDR3 contains 14 residues. Germline-derived CDR1 and CDR2 are MGHRA and YSYEKL. J was trimmed by 7 bases and V by 2 bases; bases with no gene match: 6. The CDR3: CASSQKTGGYTQYF. CDR3 nucleotide sequence: TGCGCCAGCAGCCAAAAGACGGGAGGTTATACGCAGTATTTT.

This chain uses TRBV6-5 with TRBJ1-4, with D uncertain. Germline CDR1 reads MNHEY; CDR2 reads SVGAGI. V was cut by 6 bases and J by 3 bases, with 5 bases left in between. The CDR3 consists of 12 residues. CDR3 in amino acids: CASSSANEKLFF. The CDR3 nucleotides read TGTGCCAGCAGCTCAGCTAATGAAAAACTGTTTTTT.